These T cell receptor beta chains were read from a single sample in a study of cytomegalovirus exposure and HLA in healthy donors. Generated by immunoSEQ multiplex PCR, the TCRdb table keeps only in-frame clones and is missing some. Of some 150,000 clones listed, roughly 80% are singletons. The material sequenced was PBMCs. Every receptor here comes from a woman aged 30 to 39 in good health and CMV-seronegative. Both conserved end residues are part of each CDR3. D genes are given only for firm matches. Rows may omit the clone size; those that give it use once, few, many or a size class.

size	V	J	D	DNA	CDR3
-	TRBV7-9	TRBJ1-6	-	TGTGCCAGCAGCTTAAACGAGATTTCACCCCTCCACTTT	CASSLNEISPLHF
-	TRBV9	TRBJ1-2	-	TGTGCCAGCAGCGTATACGGACTGAACTATGGCTACACCTTC	CASSVYGLNYGYTF
-	TRBV27	TRBJ2-4	-	TGTGCCAGCAGCGGGGATGGGGTCGGGAACATTCAGTACTTC	CASSGDGVGNIQYF
-	TRBV7-8	TRBJ2-3	TRBD1	TGTGCCACCGACAGGGTTGGAGATACGCAGTATTTT	CATDRVGDTQYF
-	TRBV19	TRBJ2-1	TRBD1	TGTGCCAGTAGACAACCGGGACAGGGAATCTACAATGAGCAGTTCTTC	CASRQPGQGIYNEQFF
-	TRBV7-9	TRBJ2-3	-	TGTGCCAGCAGCCTTGAGTCCATAAGCACAGATACGCAGTATTTT	CASSLESISTDTQYF
once	TRBV7-3	TRBJ1-5	-	TGTGCCAGCAGCCCGGAGATCGGGTCCAGCGTCAATCAGCCCCAGCATTTT	CASSPEIGSSVNQPQHF
-	TRBV7-7	TRBJ2-3	-	TGTGCCAGCAGCTTATTAGGGGGTGTCACAGATACGCAGTATTTT	CASSLLGGVTDTQYF
-	TRBV5-1	TRBJ1-4	-	TGCGCCAGCAGTCTTAGATCCTCCGGAACTAATGAAAAACTGTTTTTT	CASSLRSSGTNEKLFF
-	TRBV19	TRBJ2-7	-	TGTGCCAGTAGACAGGGCCCGACCTACGAGCAGTACTTC	CASRQGPTYEQYF
-	TRBV9	TRBJ1-2	TRBD1	TGTGCCAGCAGCATCGAGGCGACGGGACAGGGATATGGCTACACCTTC	CASSIEATGQGYGYTF
-	TRBV9	TRBJ2-7	TRBD1	TGTGCCAGCGGTCCAGCGTCAGGGCAGGGGGACGAGCAGTACTTC	CASGPASGQGDEQYF
-	TRBV29-1	TRBJ1-3	-	TGCAGCGTCTCAGGGTCCTCTGGAAACACCATATATTTT	CSVSGSSGNTIYF
-	TRBV11-3	TRBJ2-1	TRBD1	TGTGCCAGCAGCCCCGGACAGGGGGATGAGCAGTTCTTC	CASSPGQGDEQFF
-	TRBV5-1	TRBJ1-1	TRBD1	TGCGCCAGCAGCTCCCGGACAGGCCCCATGAACACTGAAGCTTTCTTT	CASSSRTGPMNTEAFF
few	TRBV4-2	TRBJ1-1	-	TGTGCCAGCAGCCAAGAAATGGACTTGAGTTTTACTGAAGCTTTCTTT	CASSQEMDLSFTEAFF